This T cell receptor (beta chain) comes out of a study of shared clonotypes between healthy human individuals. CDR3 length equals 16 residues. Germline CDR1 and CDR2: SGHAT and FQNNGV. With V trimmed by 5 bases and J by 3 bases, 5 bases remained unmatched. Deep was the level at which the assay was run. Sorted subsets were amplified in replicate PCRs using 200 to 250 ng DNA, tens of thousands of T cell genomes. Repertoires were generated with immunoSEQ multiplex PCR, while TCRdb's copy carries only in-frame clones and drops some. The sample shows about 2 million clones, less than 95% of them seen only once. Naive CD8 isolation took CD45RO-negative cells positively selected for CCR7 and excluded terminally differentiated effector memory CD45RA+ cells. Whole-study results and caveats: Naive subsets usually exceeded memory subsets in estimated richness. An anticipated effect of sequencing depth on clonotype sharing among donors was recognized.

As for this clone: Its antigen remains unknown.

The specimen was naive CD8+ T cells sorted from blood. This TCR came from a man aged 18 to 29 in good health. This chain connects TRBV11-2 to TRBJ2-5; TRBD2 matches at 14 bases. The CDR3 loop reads CASSPLTSGGEETQYF. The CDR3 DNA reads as TGTGCCAGCAGCCCCCTGACTAGCGGGGGGGAAGAGACCCAGTACTTC.